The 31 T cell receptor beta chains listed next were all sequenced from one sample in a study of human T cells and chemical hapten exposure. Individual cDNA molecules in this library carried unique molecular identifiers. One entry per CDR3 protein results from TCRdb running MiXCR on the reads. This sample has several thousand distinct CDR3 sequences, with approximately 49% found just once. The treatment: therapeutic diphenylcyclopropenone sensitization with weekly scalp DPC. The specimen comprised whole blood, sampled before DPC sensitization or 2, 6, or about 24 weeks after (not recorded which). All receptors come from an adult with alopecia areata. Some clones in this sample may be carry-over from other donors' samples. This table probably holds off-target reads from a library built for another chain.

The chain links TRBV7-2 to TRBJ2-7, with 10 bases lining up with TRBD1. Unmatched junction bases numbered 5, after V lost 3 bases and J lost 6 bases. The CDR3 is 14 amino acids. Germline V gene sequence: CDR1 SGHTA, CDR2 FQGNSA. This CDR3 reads CASSFRQGAAEQYF. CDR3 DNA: TGTGCCAGCAGCTTCCGACAGGGGGCCGCCGAGCAGTACTTC.

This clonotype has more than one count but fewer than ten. In DNA form, the CDR3 reads TGTGCCAGCTCACCATCGGGACAGGGGGCCAACGAGCAGTACTTC. Encoded protein: CASSPSGQGANEQYF. The chain combines TRBV18 with TRBJ2-7; 12 bases align to TRBD1. J lost 5 bases, V lost 2 bases, and 4 bases had no gene match. The CDR3 is 15 amino acids. CDR1 KGHSH and CDR2 LQKENI come from the germline V gene.

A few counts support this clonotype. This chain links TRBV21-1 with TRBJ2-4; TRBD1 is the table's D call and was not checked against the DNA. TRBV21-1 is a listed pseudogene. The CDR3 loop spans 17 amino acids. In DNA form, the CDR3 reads TGTGCCAGCAGCAAATGCGAACATCGGGGGCCCGAAAACATTCAGTACTTC. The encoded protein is CASSKCEHRGPENIQYF.

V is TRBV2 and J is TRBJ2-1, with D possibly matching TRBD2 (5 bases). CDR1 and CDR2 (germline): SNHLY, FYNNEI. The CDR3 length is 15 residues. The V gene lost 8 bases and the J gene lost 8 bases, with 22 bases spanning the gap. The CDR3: CASSPLGGLGDEQFF. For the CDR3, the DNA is TGTGCCAGCTCCCCCCTGGGCGGGCTAGGCGATGAGCAGTTCTTC. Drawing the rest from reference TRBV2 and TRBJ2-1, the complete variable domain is EPEVTQTPSHQVTQMGQEVILRCVPISNHLYFYWYRQILGQKVEFLVSFYNNEISEKSEIFDDQFSVERPDGSNFTLKIRSTKLEDSAMYFCASSPLGGLGDEQFFGPGTRLTVL.

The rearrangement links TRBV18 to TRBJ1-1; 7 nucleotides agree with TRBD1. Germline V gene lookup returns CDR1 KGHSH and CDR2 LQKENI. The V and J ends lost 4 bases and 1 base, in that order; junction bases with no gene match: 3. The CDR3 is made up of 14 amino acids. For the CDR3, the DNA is TGTGCCAGCTCACAACAGGGGACGAACACTGAAGCTTTCTTT. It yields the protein CASSQQGTNTEAFF.

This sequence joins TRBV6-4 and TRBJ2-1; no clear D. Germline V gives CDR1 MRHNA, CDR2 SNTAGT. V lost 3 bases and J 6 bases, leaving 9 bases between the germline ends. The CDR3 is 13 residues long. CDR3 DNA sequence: TGTGCCAGCAGTGAGGGCTACCCCAATGAGCAGTTCTTC. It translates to CASSEGYPNEQFF.

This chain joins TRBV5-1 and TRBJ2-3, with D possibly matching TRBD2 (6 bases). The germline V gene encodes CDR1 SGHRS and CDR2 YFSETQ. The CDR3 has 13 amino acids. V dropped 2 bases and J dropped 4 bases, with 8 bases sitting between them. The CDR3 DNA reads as TGCGCCAGCAGCTTTAGGGAGGCAGATACGCAGTATTTT. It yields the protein CASSFREADTQYF.

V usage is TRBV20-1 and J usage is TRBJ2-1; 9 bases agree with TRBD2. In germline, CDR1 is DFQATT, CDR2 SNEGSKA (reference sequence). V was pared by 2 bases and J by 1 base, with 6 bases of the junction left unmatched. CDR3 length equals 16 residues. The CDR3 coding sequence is TGCAGTGCTAGATTAGCTAGCGGGATGTCCTACAATGAGCAGTTCTTC. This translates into CSARLASGMSYNEQFF.

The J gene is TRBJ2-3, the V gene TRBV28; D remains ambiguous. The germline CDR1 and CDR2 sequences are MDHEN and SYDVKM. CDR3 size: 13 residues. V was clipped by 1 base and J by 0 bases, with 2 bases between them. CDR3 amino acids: CASSLYSTDTQYF. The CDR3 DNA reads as TGTGCCAGCAGTTTATATAGCACAGATACGCAGTATTTT.

CDR3 in amino acids: CSVEDGGADTQYF. CDR3 bases: TGCAGCGTTGAAGACGGGGGCGCAGATACGCAGTATTTT. The genes are TRBV29-1 and TRBJ2-3, with D perhaps being TRBD1 or TRBD2 (6 bases each). CDR1 and CDR2 from the germline V gene are SQVTM and ANQGSEA. The CDR3 runs 13 residues. V dropped 0 bases and J dropped 4 bases, with 8 bases sitting between them.

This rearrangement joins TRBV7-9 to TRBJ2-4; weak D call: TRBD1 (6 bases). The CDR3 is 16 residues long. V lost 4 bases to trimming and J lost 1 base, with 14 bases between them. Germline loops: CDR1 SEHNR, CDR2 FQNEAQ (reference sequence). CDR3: CASSSTNQGAKNIQYF. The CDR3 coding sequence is TGTGCCAGCAGCTCAACTAATCAGGGGGCCAAAAACATTCAGTACTTC.

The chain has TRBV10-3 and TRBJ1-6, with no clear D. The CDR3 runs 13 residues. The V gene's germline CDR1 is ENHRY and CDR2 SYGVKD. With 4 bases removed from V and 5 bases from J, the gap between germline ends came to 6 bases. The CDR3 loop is CAISGQHNSPLHF. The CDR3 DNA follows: TGTGCCATCAGTGGCCAGCATAATTCACCCCTCCACTTT.

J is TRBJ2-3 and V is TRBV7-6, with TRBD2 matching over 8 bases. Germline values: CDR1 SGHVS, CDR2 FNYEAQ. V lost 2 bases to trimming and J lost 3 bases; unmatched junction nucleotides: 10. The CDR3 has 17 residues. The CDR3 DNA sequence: TGTGCCAGCAGCTTAACCCCTGACGGCGGGAGGACAGATACGCAGTATTTT. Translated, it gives CASSLTPDGGRTDTQYF.

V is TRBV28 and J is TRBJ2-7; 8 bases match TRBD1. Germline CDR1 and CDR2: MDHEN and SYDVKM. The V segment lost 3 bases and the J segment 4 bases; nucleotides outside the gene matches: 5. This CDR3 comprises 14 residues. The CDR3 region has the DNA TGTGCCAGCAGTTTTGAGGGGACAGGATACGAGCAGTACTTC. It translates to CASSFEGTGYEQYF.

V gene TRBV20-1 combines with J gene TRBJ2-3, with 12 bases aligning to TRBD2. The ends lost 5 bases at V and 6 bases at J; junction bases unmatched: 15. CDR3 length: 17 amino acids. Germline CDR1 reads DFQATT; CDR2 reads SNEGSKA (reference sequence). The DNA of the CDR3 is TGCAGTGCTTTTTCCGCCCTAGCGGGGGGGCCTGAGGATACGCAGTATTTT. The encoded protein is CSAFSALAGGPEDTQYF.

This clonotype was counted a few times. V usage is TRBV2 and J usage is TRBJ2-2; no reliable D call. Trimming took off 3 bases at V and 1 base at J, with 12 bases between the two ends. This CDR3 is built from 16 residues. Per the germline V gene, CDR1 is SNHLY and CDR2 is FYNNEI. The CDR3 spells CASSEFAWGNTGELFF. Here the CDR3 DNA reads TGTGCCAGCAGTGAGTTCGCCTGGGGGAACACCGGGGAGCTGTTTTTT.

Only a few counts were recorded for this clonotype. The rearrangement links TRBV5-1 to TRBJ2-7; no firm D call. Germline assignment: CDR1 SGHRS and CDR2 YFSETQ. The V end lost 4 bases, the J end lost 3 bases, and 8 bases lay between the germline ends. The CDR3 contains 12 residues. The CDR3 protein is CASSHNVYEQYF. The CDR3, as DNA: TGCGCCAGCAGCCATAATGTCTACGAGCAGTACTTC.

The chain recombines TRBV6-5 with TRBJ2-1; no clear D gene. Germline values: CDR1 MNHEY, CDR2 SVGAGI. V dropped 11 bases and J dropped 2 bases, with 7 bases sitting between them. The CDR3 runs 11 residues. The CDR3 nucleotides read TGTGCCTCCGAAGCCTACAATGAGCAGTTCTTC. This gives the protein CASEAYNEQFF.

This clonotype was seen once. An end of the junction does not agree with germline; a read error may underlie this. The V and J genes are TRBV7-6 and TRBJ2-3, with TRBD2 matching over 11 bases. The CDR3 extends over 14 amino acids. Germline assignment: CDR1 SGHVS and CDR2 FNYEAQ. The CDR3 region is CASSLAGGQDTQYF. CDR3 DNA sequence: TGTGCCAGCAGTTTAGCGGGGGGGCAAGATACGCAGTATTTT.

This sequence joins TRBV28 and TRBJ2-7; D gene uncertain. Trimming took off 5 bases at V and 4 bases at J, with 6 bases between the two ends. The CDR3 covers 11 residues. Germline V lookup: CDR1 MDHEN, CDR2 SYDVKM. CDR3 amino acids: CASSPRYEQYF. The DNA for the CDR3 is TGTGCCAGCAGTCCCCGTTACGAGCAGTACTTC.

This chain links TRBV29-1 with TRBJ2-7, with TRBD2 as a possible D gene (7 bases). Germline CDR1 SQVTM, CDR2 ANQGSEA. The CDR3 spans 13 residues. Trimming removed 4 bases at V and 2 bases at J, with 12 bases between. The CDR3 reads CSVGGGPAYEQYF. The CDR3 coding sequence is TGCAGCGTTGGCGGGGGCCCGGCCTACGAGCAGTACTTC.

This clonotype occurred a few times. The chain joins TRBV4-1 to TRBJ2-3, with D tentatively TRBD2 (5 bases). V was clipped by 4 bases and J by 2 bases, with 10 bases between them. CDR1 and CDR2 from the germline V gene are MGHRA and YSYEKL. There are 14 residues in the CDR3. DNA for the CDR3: TGCGCCAGCAGCCCGGGGTCCTCCACAGATACGCAGTATTTT. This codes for CASSPGSSTDTQYF.

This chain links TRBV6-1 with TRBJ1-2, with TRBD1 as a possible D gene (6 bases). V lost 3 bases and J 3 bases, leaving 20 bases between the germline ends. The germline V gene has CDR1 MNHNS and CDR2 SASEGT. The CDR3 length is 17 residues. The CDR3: CASSDPPLRDNYYGYTF. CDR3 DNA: TGTGCCAGCAGTGACCCTCCGCTCCGGGACAATTACTATGGCTACACCTTC.

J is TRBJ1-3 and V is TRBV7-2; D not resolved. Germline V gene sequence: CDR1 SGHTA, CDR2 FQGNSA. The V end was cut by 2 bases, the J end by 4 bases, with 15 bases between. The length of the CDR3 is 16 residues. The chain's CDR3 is CASSLYRAGGGNTIYF. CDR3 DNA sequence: TGTGCCAGCAGCTTATACCGGGCTGGTGGGGGAAACACCATATATTTT.

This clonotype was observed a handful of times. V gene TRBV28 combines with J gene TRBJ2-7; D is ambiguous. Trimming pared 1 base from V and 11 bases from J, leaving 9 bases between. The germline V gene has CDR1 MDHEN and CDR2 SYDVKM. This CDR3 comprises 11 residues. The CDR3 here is CASSLFASEYF. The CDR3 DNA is TGTGCCAGCAGTTTATTCGCTAGTGAGTACTTC. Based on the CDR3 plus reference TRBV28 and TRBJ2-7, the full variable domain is DVKVTQSSRYLVKRTGEKVFLECVQDMDHENMFWYRQDPGLGLRLIYFSYDVKMKEKGDIPEGYSVSREKKERFSLILESASTNQTSMYLCASSLFASEYFGPGTRLTVT.

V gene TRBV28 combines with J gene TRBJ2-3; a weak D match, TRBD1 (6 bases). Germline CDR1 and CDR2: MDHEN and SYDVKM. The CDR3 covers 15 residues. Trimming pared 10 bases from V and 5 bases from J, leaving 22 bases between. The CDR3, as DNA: TGTGCCACCTGGGGACCGGGGCAGGGACAAGATACGCAGTATTTT. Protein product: CATWGPGQGQDTQYF.

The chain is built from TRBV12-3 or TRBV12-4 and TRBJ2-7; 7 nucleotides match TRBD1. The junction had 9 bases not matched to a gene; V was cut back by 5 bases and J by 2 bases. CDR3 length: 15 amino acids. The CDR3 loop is CASSLWDSSPYEQYF. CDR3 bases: TGTGCCAGCAGTCTGTGGGACAGCTCCCCCTACGAGCAGTACTTC.

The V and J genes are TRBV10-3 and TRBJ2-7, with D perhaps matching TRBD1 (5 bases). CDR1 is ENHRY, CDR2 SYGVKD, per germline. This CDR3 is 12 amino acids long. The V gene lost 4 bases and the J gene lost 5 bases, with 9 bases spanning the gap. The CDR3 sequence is CAISGGPDEQYF. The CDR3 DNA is TGTGCCATCAGTGGGGGCCCAGACGAGCAGTACTTC.

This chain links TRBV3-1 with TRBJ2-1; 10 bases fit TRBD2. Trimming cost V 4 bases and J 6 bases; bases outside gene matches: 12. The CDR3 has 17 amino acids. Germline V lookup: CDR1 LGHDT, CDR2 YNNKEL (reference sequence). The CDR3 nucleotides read TGTGCCAGCAGCCGCCTAGCGGGAGTACGAACGGGCAATGAGCAGTTCTTC. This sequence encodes CASSRLAGVRTGNEQFF.

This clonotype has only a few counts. The CDR3 is CASSYSFGGPFEAFF. The CDR3 DNA reads as TGTGCCAGCAGTTACTCGTTCGGTGGTCCTTTTGAAGCTTTCTTT. This chain joins TRBV6-2 or TRBV6-3 and TRBJ1-1; D is undetermined. This CDR3 spans 15 amino acids. Per germline, CDR1 MNHEY and CDR2 SVGEGT. V was cut by 0 bases and J by 7 bases, with 15 bases left in between.

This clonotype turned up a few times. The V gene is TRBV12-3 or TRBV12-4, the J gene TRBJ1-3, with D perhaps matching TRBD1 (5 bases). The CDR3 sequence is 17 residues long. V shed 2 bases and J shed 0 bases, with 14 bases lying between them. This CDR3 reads CASSLIWDGVSGNTIYF. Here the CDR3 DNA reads TGTGCCAGCAGTTTAATCTGGGACGGTGTCTCTGGAAACACCATATATTTT.